This section outlines one TCR beta chain sequence together with its context. What it recognizes is unknown. This sample stems from a study of shared clonotypes between healthy human individuals. Study-level findings and limits: Only a few donors were included, so the genetic and exposure-history diversity represented was limited.

CDR3 length: 13 residues. Germline values: CDR1 SGHVS, CDR2 FQNEAQ. The germline V and J ends were trimmed by 4 bases and 6 bases, with 12 bases remaining between them. Sequencing was performed with immunoSEQ multiplex PCR; in TCRdb, only in-frame clones are kept and a portion is missing. The data show 2 million to 2.5 million clones, 90% to 95% seen once. The chain couples TRBV7-8 to TRBJ1-1; D remains ambiguous. The TCR was taken from a man between 18 and 35 years old in good health. Some clones in this sample may be carry-over from other donors' samples. Sequenced sample: naive CD4+ T cells from PBMCs. Subset: CD45RA+ positively selected. Written as DNA, the CDR3 is TGTGCCAGCAGCTCCCAGCTTGTTCCTGAAGCTTTCTTT. Translating gives CASSSQLVPEAFF.